A selection of T cell receptor beta chains follows, all from one sample in a study of blood T cell repertoires in COVID-19. Measured with immunoSEQ multiplex PCR; TCRdb has only the in-frame clones, and not every one. The data show 200,000 to 250,000 clones, roughly 89% seen once. The specimen was PBMCs or T cells enriched from blood (not recorded which). The receptors derive from a man younger than 30 with acute COVID-19. Each CDR3 is given with its conserved first and last residue. Each record gives: V gene, J gene, D gene, clone size, CDR3 protein, CDR3 DNA. D genes are given only for firm matches. The listing skips clone size in some rows; elsewhere it reads once, few, many or a size class.

v_gene: TRBV3-1/TRBV3-2
j_gene: TRBJ2-1
d_gene: TRBD1
abundance: .
CDR3aa: CASPTGGAYNEQFF
CDR3nt: TGTGCCAGCCCTACAGGGGGCGCCTACAATGAGCAGTTCTTC

v_gene: TRBV28
j_gene: TRBJ2-7
d_gene: .
abundance: .
CDR3aa: CASSRGLLTYEQYF
CDR3nt: TGTGCCAGCAGTCGGGGACTTCTTACCTACGAGCAGTACTTC

v_gene: TRBV6-2/TRBV6-3
j_gene: TRBJ1-2
d_gene: .
abundance: .
CDR3aa: CASSLPTGIGYTF
CDR3nt: TGTGCCAGCAGCCTTCCGACAGGCATCGGCTACACCTTC

v_gene: TRBV5-3
j_gene: TRBJ2-2
d_gene: .
abundance: .
CDR3aa: CARSLSTSNTGELFF
CDR3nt: TGTGCCAGAAGCTTGAGCACTTCGAACACCGGGGAGCTGTTTTTT

v_gene: TRBV7-9
j_gene: TRBJ1-2
d_gene: .
abundance: .
CDR3aa: CASSSGERYGYTF
CDR3nt: TGTGCCAGCAGCTCAGGGGAGCGGTATGGCTACACCTTC

v_gene: TRBV11-3
j_gene: TRBJ2-7
d_gene: .
abundance: many
CDR3aa: CASSPHGGSYEQYF
CDR3nt: TGTGCCAGCAGCCCTCACGGTGGCTCCTACGAGCAGTACTTC

v_gene: TRBV30
j_gene: TRBJ1-4
d_gene: .
abundance: .
CDR3aa: CAWSSYIRGKLFF
CDR3nt: TGTGCCTGGAGTTCATATATTCGGGGAAAACTGTTTTTT

v_gene: TRBV5-5
j_gene: TRBJ2-7
d_gene: TRBD2
abundance: once
CDR3aa: CASSIGLAGAERYF
CDR3nt: TGTGCCAGCAGCATAGGACTAGCGGGAGCCGAGCGGTACTTC

v_gene: TRBV27
j_gene: TRBJ2-3
d_gene: .
abundance: .
CDR3aa: CASSPLTSTDTQYF
CDR3nt: TGTGCCAGCAGTCCCTTAACAAGCACAGATACGCAGTATTTT

v_gene: TRBV5-1
j_gene: TRBJ1-4
d_gene: TRBD1
abundance: .
CDR3aa: CASSASRDRGLYNEKLFF
CDR3nt: TGCGCCAGCAGCGCCTCCCGGGACAGGGGGCTCTATAATGAAAAACTGTTTTTT

v_gene: TRBV28
j_gene: TRBJ2-7
d_gene: .
abundance: .
CDR3aa: CASTFPGEVHEQYF
CDR3nt: TGTGCCAGCACCTTCCCCGGGGAGGTCCACGAGCAGTACTTC

v_gene: TRBV4-1
j_gene: TRBJ1-1
d_gene: .
abundance: .
CDR3aa: CASSHPGSYEAFF
CDR3nt: TGCGCCAGCAGCCACCCGGGGAGCTATGAAGCTTTCTTT

v_gene: TRBV6-4
j_gene: TRBJ2-1
d_gene: .
abundance: few
CDR3aa: CASSDSGGEGNEQFF
CDR3nt: TGTGCCAGCAGTGACTCAGGGGGAGAAGGAAATGAGCAGTTCTTC

v_gene: TRBV4-1
j_gene: TRBJ1-1
d_gene: .
abundance: .
CDR3aa: CASSRGQNTEAFF
CDR3nt: TGCGCCAGCAGCCGGGGACAGAACACTGAAGCTTTCTTT

v_gene: TRBV28
j_gene: TRBJ2-1
d_gene: .
abundance: .
CDR3aa: CASSLYVGRNEQFF
CDR3nt: TGTGCCAGCAGTTTATATGTAGGGAGAAATGAGCAGTTCTTC

v_gene: TRBV29-1
j_gene: TRBJ1-1
d_gene: TRBD1
abundance: .
CDR3aa: CSVEWAGGLTEAFF
CDR3nt: TGCAGCGTTGAATGGGCAGGGGGCTTAACTGAAGCTTTCTTT

v_gene: TRBV28
j_gene: TRBJ1-1
d_gene: .
abundance: .
CDR3aa: CASRGQANTEAFF
CDR3nt: TGTGCCAGCAGAGGTCAGGCGAACACTGAAGCTTTCTTT

v_gene: TRBV4-1
j_gene: TRBJ1-3
d_gene: .
abundance: .
CDR3aa: CASSQSLSGNTIYF
CDR3nt: TGCGCCAGCAGCCAATCTTTATCGGGAAACACCATATATTTT

v_gene: TRBV2
j_gene: TRBJ2-1
d_gene: .
abundance: .
CDR3aa: CATHGQSSYNEQFF
CDR3nt: TGTGCCACCCATGGACAAAGCTCCTACAATGAGCAGTTCTTC

v_gene: TRBV12-3/TRBV12-4
j_gene: TRBJ2-1
d_gene: .
abundance: .
CDR3aa: CASSPRLVAQFF
CDR3nt: TGTGCCAGCAGTCCCCGACTCGTCGCGCAGTTCTTC

v_gene: TRBV24-1
j_gene: TRBJ1-1
d_gene: .
abundance: .
CDR3aa: CATREGNTEAFF
CDR3nt: TGTGCCACCCGGGAGGGCAACACTGAAGCTTTCTTT

v_gene: TRBV15
j_gene: TRBJ2-1
d_gene: .
abundance: .
CDR3aa: CATRVPGIANKQFF
CDR3nt: TGTGCCACCCGAGTACCGGGAATCGCCAATAAGCAGTTCTTC

v_gene: TRBV5-1
j_gene: TRBJ2-3
d_gene: .
abundance: .
CDR3aa: CASSLGQDTQYF
CDR3nt: TGCGCCAGCAGCTTGGGGCAAGATACGCAGTATTTT

v_gene: TRBV5-1
j_gene: TRBJ2-7
d_gene: .
abundance: once
CDR3aa: CASSDSGHEQYF
CDR3nt: TGCGCCAGCAGCGACTCCGGCCACGAGCAGTACTTC

v_gene: TRBV5-1
j_gene: TRBJ1-2
d_gene: .
abundance: .
CDR3aa: CASSLTQANYGYTF
CDR3nt: TGCGCCAGCAGCTTGACCCAAGCGAACTATGGCTACACCTTC

v_gene: TRBV9
j_gene: TRBJ1-1
d_gene: TRBD1
abundance: few
CDR3aa: CASSTGGLNTEAFF
CDR3nt: TGTGCCAGCAGTACAGGGGGTCTTAACACTGAAGCTTTCTTT

v_gene: TRBV19
j_gene: TRBJ2-3
d_gene: .
abundance: .
CDR3aa: CASSIELDTQYF
CDR3nt: TGTGCCAGTAGTATTGAGCTGGATACGCAGTATTTT

v_gene: TRBV9
j_gene: TRBJ2-7
d_gene: TRBD1
abundance: .
CDR3aa: CASSPGYTGASVYEQYF
CDR3nt: TGTGCCAGCAGCCCTGGTTACACAGGGGCTAGTGTATACGAGCAGTACTTC

v_gene: TRBV14
j_gene: TRBJ2-3
d_gene: .
abundance: .
CDR3aa: CASSQDRGRADTQYF
CDR3nt: TGTGCCAGCAGCCAAGACAGGGGACGGGCAGATACGCAGTATTTT

v_gene: TRBV6-4
j_gene: TRBJ2-7
d_gene: TRBD2
abundance: .
CDR3aa: CASSGPRWTSGAYEQYF
CDR3nt: TGTGCCAGCAGTGGCCCAAGGTGGACTAGCGGGGCCTACGAGCAGTACTTC

v_gene: TRBV30
j_gene: TRBJ1-1
d_gene: .
abundance: once
CDR3aa: CAWSVGREDTEAFF
CDR3nt: TGTGCCTGGAGTGTCGGCAGGGAGGACACTGAAGCTTTCTTT

v_gene: TRBV20-1
j_gene: TRBJ2-3
d_gene: .
abundance: .
CDR3aa: CSASRDTQYF
CDR3nt: TGCAGTGCTAGCCGAGATACGCAGTATTTT

v_gene: TRBV4-1
j_gene: TRBJ1-4
d_gene: .
abundance: .
CDR3aa: CASSQLTTNEKLFF
CDR3nt: TGCGCCAGCAGCCAACTTACAACTAATGAAAAACTGTTTTTT

v_gene: TRBV28
j_gene: TRBJ2-6
d_gene: .
abundance: .
CDR3aa: CASSGGVLSGANVLTF
CDR3nt: TGTGCCAGCAGTGGCGGGGTACTCTCTGGGGCCAACGTCCTGACTTTC

v_gene: TRBV6-1
j_gene: TRBJ1-6
d_gene: TRBD1
abundance: .
CDR3aa: CASSEDRLGQLLNSPLHF
CDR3nt: TGTGCCAGCAGTGAAGATCGTTTGGGACAGCTACTTAATTCACCCCTCCACTTT

v_gene: TRBV27
j_gene: TRBJ2-1
d_gene: TRBD2
abundance: .
CDR3aa: CASSWGLNNEQFF
CDR3nt: TGTGCCAGCAGCTGGGGACTAAACAATGAGCAGTTCTTC